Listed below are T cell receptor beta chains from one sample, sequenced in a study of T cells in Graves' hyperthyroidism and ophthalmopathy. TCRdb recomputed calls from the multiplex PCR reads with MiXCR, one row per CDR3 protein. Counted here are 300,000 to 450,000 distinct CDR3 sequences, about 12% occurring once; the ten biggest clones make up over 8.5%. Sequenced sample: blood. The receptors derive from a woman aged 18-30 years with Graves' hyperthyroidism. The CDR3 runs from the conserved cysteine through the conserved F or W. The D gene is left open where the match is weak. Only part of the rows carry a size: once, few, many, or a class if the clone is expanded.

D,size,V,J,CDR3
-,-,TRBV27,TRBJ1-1,CASSLTSGSTEAFF
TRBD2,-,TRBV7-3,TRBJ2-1,CASSLVTAGGNEQFF
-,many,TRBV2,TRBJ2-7,CASSELVYEQYF
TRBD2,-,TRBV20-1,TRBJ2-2,CSAKPSGLNTGELFF
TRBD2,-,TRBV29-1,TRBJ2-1,CSGGGTSGGSYNEQFF
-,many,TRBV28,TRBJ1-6,CASSLFSGAISSYNSPLHF
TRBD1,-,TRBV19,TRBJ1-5,CASSIGTGSNQPQHF
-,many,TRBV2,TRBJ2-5,CASTEGGIQETQYF
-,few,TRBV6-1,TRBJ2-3,CASSPWGSGSTDTQYF
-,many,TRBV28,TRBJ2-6,CASSPFWSSGANVLTF
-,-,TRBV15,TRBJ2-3,CATSSAVTTGTDTQYF
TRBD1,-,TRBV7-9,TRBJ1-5,CASSRYLGQGNQPQHF
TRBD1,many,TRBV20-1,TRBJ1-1,CSAGGTGQGDTEAFF
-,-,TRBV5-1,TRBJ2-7,CASSLGDERYEQYF
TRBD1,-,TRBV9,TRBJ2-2,CASSVASGQPPRTGELFF
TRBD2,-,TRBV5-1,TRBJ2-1,CASRTSGRLYNEQFF
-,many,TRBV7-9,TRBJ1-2,CASRYSGTNYGYTF
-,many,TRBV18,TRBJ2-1,CASSPWTGASYNEQFF
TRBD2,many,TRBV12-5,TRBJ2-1,CASGLVLGRGGSYNEQFF
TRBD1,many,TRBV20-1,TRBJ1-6,CSARGAGQGSSPLHF
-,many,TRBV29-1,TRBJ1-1,CSARVQMNTEAFF
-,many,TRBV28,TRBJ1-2,CASSPRRDGNYGYTF
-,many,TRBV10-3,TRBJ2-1,CAISDFRGLLDEQFF
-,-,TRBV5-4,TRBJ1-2,CASSHRGSLVSGYTF
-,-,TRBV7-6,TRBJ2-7,CASSYLRGADQYEQYF
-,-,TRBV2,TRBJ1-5,CASKLDQPQHF
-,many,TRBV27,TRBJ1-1,CASRLMAGSNTEAFF
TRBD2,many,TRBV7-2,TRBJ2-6,CASSSGTSGRAGANVLTF
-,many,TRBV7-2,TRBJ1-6,CASSLNSYNSPLHF
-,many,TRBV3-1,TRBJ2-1,CASSQEASLWEQFF
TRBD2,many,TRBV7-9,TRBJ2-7,CASSRGLAGGPSYEQYF
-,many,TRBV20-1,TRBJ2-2,CSAYQILANTGELFF
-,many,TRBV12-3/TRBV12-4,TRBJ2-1,CASSLGVGTRLFF
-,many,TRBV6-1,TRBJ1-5,CASFRDISSNQPQHF
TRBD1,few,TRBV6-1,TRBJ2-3,CASKGGAGAQYF
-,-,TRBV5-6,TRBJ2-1,CASSPEGGVNEQFF
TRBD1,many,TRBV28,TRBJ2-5,CASRKARDRPRGETQYF
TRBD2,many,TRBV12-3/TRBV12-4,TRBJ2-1,CASSLGLLFNEQFF
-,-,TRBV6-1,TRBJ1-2,CASSPTYFQRGYTF
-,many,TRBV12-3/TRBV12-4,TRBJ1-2,CASRLGGFYGYTF
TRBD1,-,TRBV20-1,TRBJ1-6,CSAPGTGNSPLHF
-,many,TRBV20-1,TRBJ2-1,CSASQIGTLDEQFF
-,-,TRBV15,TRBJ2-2,CATSRAGTGELFF
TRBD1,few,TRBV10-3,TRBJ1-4,CAVGQGVTNEKLFF
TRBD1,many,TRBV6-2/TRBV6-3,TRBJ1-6,CASSRTGTVGSPLHF
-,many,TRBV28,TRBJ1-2,CASSPLAGGGGYTF
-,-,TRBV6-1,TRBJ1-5,CASRPDRTSNQPQHF
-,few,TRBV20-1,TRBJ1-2,CSARKAGVYGYTF
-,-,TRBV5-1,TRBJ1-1,CASSRERTEAFF
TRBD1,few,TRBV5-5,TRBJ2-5,CASSILTPDRHPIPGETQYF
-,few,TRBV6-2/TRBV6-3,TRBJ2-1,CASTQTFTGTDEQFF
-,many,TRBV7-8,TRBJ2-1,CASSLRRQDNEQFF
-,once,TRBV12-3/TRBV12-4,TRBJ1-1,CASSPPGGRGTEAFF